Each of the 15 T cell receptor beta chains below was sequenced from the same sample in a study of human T cells and chemical hapten exposure. TCRdb recomputed calls from the RACE reads with MiXCR, one row per CDR3 protein. The table includes some 200,000 distinct CDR3 sequences, nearly 30% detected once. Regarding time point: pre-sensitization, week 0. Described treatment: therapeutic diphenylcyclopropenone sensitization with weekly scalp DPC. The specimen comprised whole blood, sampled in connection with sensitization to the hapten diphenylcyclopropenone (DPC). Source of these receptors: a woman in her 30s with alopecia areata. Some clones in this sample may be carry-over from other donors' samples.

In its sample, this clonotype was seen a few times. The rearrangement uses TRBV28 and TRBJ1-1, with 8 bases aligning to TRBD1. The CDR3 is made up of 16 amino acids. Trimming took 3 bases from V and 4 from J; bases not matched to a gene: 10. Germline V gene sequence: CDR1 MDHEN, CDR2 SYDVKM. CDR3: CASSFSQAGGGTEAFF. Here the CDR3 DNA reads TGTGCCAGCAGTTTTAGTCAGGCAGGGGGCGGCACTGAAGCTTTCTTT.

This chain links TRBV20-1 with TRBJ2-4; tentatively, D is TRBD1 or TRBD2 (5 bases each). V dropped 3 bases and J dropped 2 bases, with 11 bases sitting between them. CDR1 is DFQATT and CDR2 is SNEGSKA in the germline V gene (reference sequence). This CDR3 region has 14 residues. The DNA of the CDR3 is TGCAGTGCTAGTATTGGGGGTACCAAAAACATTCAGTACTTC. This codes for CSASIGGTKNIQYF.

This clonotype was observed a handful of times. This chain links TRBV20-1 with TRBJ2-7, with D possibly matching TRBD1 (6 bases). The CDR3 has 14 residues. V was pared by 3 bases and J by 0 bases, with 12 bases between. Per germline, CDR1 DFQATT and CDR2 SNEGSKA (reference sequence). CDR3 region: CSASPGAFSYEQYF. DNA for the CDR3: TGCAGTGCTAGCCCAGGGGCTTTCTCCTACGAGCAGTACTTC.

The CDR3 region has the DNA TGTGCCAGCAGTGAGACGTCTGTCCAAGAGACCCAGTACTTC. Protein sequence: CASSETSVQETQYF. The V gene is TRBV2, the J gene TRBJ2-5; D remains unclear. The V gene's germline CDR1 is SNHLY and CDR2 FYNNEI. CDR3 length: 14 residues. The germline V and J ends were trimmed by 3 bases and 1 base, with 9 bases remaining between them.

The rearrangement uses TRBV7-3 and TRBJ2-7; 12 positions match TRBD1. Losses at the gene ends were 5 bases for V and 5 bases for J; bases not matched to a gene: 7. This CDR3 region has 15 residues. Germline CDR1 SGHTA, CDR2 FQGTGA. The chain's CDR3 is CASSPSGTGGDEQYF. The CDR3 bases are TGTGCCAGCAGCCCCTCCGGGACAGGGGGCGACGAGCAGTACTTC.

J is TRBJ1-5 and V is TRBV28; tentatively, D is TRBD1 (6 bases). The germline V gene encodes CDR1 MDHEN and CDR2 SYDVKM. This CDR3 is 13 amino acids long. V lost 8 bases and J lost 7, with 15 bases in between. This CDR3 is CASLPQGFQPQHF. CDR3 sequence (DNA): TGTGCCAGCCTTCCACAGGGTTTCCAGCCCCAGCATTTT.

The table lists this clonotype with a count of one. This sequence joins TRBV12-3 or TRBV12-4 and TRBJ2-1; D is undetermined. The CDR3 runs 11 residues. Trimming shortened V by 2 bases and J by 9 bases, and 5 bases separated the two germline ends. The CDR3 DNA reads TGTGCCAGCAGTTTAACCATTGAGCAGTTCTTC. As protein: CASSLTIEQFF.

The rearrangement joins TRBV2 to TRBJ2-2, with 8 nucleotides matching TRBD1. Germline V gives CDR1 SNHLY, CDR2 FYNNEI. CDR3 length equals 16 residues. The V and J ends lost 3 bases and 2 bases, in that order; junction bases with no gene match: 5. CDR3 bases: TGTGCCAGCAGTGACATTGGACAGGGAAACACCGGGGAGCTGTTTTTT. Amino acid sequence: CASSDIGQGNTGELFF.

The V and J genes are TRBV6-5 and TRBJ2-1; the D gene is possibly TRBD1 (5 bases). Germline V gene data show CDR1 as MNHEY and CDR2 as SVGAGI. CDR3 length equals 14 residues. Trimming removed 6 bases at V and 5 bases at J, with 14 bases between. The CDR3 DNA is TGTGCCAGCAGCACAGGTCCGACCCACAATGAGCAGTTCTTC. Encoded protein: CASSTGPTHNEQFF.

In its sample, this clonotype was seen a few times. The chain uses TRBV28 and TRBJ2-7, with D unresolved. Per germline, CDR1 MDHEN and CDR2 SYDVKM. CDR3 length equals 11 residues. Trimming took off 5 bases at V and 5 bases at J, with 7 bases between the two ends. The CDR3 DNA follows: TGTGCCAGCAGTATGGATCACGAGCAGTACTTC. Translating gives CASSMDHEQYF.

J is TRBJ2-5 and V is TRBV29-1; the D gene is possibly TRBD1 (5 bases). The CDR3 contains 16 residues. Trimming took off 0 bases at V and 5 bases at J, with 19 bases between the two ends. Germline CDR1 and CDR2: SQVTM and ANQGSEA. The CDR3 protein is CSVEDQKGLPGETQYF. CDR3 nucleotide sequence: TGCAGCGTTGAAGATCAAAAGGGGCTCCCCGGGGAGACCCAGTACTTC.

This sequence joins TRBV25-1 and TRBJ2-7; a weak D match, TRBD2 (6 bases). There are 11 residues in the CDR3. The V end was cut by 7 bases, the J end by 4 bases, with 8 bases between. Germline CDR1 reads MGHDK; CDR2 reads SYGVNS. This chain's CDR3 is CASTRGYEQYF. As DNA, the CDR3 is TGTGCCAGCACACGGGGGTACGAGCAGTACTTC.

This chain uses TRBV28 with TRBJ2-3, with 7 bases aligning to TRBD2. V gave up 3 bases and J gave up 5 bases; unmatched junction bases: 8. CDR3 length: 15 residues. The germline CDR1 and CDR2 sequences are MDHEN and SYDVKM. CDR3 sequence: CASSFSRGFGDTQYF. Here the CDR3 DNA reads TGTGCCAGCAGTTTTTCGCGGGGGTTCGGAGATACGCAGTATTTT.

V and J are TRBV11-2 and TRBJ2-1, with a weak D call TRBD2 (5 bases). The germline V gene has CDR1 SGHAT and CDR2 FQNNGV. The CDR3 contains 13 residues. Trimming took 3 bases from V and 6 from J, leaving 9 bases between them. DNA of the CDR3: TGTGCCAGCAGCTTCACTAGGCGCAATGAGCAGTTCTTC. Translation: CASSFTRRNEQFF.

The genes are TRBV6-6 and TRBJ2-7; tentative D call: TRBD2 (7 bases). Trimming shortened V by 2 bases and J by 7 bases, and 18 bases separated the two germline ends. Germline CDR1 reads MNHNY; CDR2 reads SVGAGI (reference sequence). This CDR3 region has 15 residues. CDR3 nucleotides: TGTGCCAGCAGTTACGGAGGGGGGGGACTGGGTGAGCAGTACTTC. Translation gives CASSYGGGGLGEQYF.